Here is one TCR beta chain with its context. The sample comes from a study of T cell changes during pregnancy in multiple sclerosis. V lost 6 bases and J 1 base, leaving 16 bases between the germline ends. The CDR3 contains 16 residues. Germline V gives CDR1 LGHNT, CDR2 FRNRAP. Measured with immunoSEQ multiplex PCR; TCRdb has only the in-frame clones, and not every one. The table has about 84,000 clones, roughly 93% seen once; the top ten hold roughly 2.5%. Here the sequenced sample was peripheral blood, taken in the third trimester of pregnancy. The chain links TRBV12-5 to TRBJ1-3; unclear D gene. The clonotype was recovered from a female donor with multiple sclerosis, enrolled in a pregnancy study. The CDR3 sequence: CASGPSGKRSGNTIYF. Here the CDR3 DNA reads TGTGCTAGTGGCCCCTCGGGAAAACGATCTGGAAACACCATATATTTT.